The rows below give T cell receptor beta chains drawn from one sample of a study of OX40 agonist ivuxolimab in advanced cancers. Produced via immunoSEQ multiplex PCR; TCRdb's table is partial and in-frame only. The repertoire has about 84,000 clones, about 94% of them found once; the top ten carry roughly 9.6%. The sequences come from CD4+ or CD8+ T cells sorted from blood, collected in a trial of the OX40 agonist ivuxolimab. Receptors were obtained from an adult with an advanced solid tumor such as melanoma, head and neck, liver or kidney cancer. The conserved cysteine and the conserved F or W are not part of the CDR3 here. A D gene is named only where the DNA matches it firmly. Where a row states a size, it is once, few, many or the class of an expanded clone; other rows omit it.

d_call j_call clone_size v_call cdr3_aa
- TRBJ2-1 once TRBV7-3 ASSLTPYNEQF
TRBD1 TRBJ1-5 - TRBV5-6 ASSWGTALNQPQH
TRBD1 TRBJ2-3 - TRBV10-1 ASRDRQGGTDTQY
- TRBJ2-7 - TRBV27 ASSLGQGSEQY
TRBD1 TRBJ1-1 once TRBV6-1 ASSTGGVNTEAF
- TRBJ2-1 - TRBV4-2 ASSQDRQEQF
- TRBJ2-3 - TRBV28 ASSPQDLLGTDTQY
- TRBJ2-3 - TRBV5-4 ASSFLRTDTQY
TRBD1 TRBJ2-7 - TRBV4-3 ASSQTGTGVYEQY
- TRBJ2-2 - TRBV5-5 ASSFLFSTEITGELF
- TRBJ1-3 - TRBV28 ASRLGNTIY
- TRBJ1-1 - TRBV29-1 SVQGGVKGGSEAF
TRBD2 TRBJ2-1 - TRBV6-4 ASSPTSGSYNEQF
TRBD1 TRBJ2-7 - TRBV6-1 ASSEIQGYEQY
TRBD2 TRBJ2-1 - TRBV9 ASSVGAGPYNEQF
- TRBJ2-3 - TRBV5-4 ASSPSGYTDTQY
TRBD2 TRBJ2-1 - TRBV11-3 ASSSLRLAGGPSSYNEQF
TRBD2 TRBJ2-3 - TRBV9 ASSSRTSGRDADTQY
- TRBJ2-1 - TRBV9 ASSTRPGASYNEQF
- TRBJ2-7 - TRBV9 ASSLSSGLAGQY
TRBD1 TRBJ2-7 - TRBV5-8 ASSKGTGANREQY
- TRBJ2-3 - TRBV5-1 ASITEGTQY
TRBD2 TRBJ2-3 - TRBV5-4 AYIRGKKAGGRDTQY
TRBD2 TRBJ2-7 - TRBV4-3 ASSLWAAGGTEQY
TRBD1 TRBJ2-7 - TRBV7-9 ASSQATGGEWDEQY
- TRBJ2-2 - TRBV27 ASSFSVGTLNTGELF
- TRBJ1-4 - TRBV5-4 AAGELDNEKLF
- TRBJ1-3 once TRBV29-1 SVPDTDSGNTIY
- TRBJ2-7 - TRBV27 ASSWGAGYEQY
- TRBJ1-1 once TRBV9 ASSVDSTEAF
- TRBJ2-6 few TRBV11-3 ASSPRSGANVLT
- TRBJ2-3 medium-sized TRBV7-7 ASSLALWTTQY